These 9 T cell receptor beta chains were all obtained from the same sample, sequenced in a study of T cells after yellow fever vaccination. One entry per CDR3 protein, called by TCRdb with MiXCR from the 5' RACE reads. The data contain 300,000 to 400,000 distinct CDR3 sequences, approximately 9% of them seen just once; the ten biggest clones take up approximately 19%. Sample: PBMCs, taken on the day of the first yellow fever vaccination. The receptors shown here come from a young man who received the YFV17D yellow fever vaccine.

The gene calls are TRBV12-3 or TRBV12-4 and TRBJ1-5, with D possibly matching TRBD1 (5 bases). The length of the CDR3 is 13 residues. Deletions cut 6 bases from V and 4 bases from J, with 10 bases between. In DNA form, the CDR3 reads TGTGCCAGCAGCCCCAACAGGAATCAGCCCCAGCATTTT. It encodes CASSPNRNQPQHF.

V and J are TRBV18 and TRBJ1-5; 8 bases map to TRBD1. Germline V CDR1 and CDR2: KGHSH, LQKENI. This CDR3 has 13 amino acids. V lost 2 bases to trimming and J lost 7 bases; unmatched junction nucleotides: 1. The CDR3 is CASSPDRGQPQHF. CDR3 sequence (DNA): TGTGCCAGCTCACCAGACAGGGGACAGCCCCAGCATTTT. The full variable domain, completed using reference TRBV18 and TRBJ1-5, is NAGVMQNPRHLVRRRGQEARLRCSPMKGHSHVYWYRQLPEEGLKFMVYLQKENIIDESGMPKERFSAEFPKEGPSILRIQQVVRGDSAAYFCASSPDRGQPQHFGDGTRLSIL.

The chain uses TRBV12-3 or TRBV12-4 and TRBJ1-1; D call uncertain. The CDR3 sequence is 12 residues long. Trimming stripped 6 bases from V and 6 bases from J, with 11 bases between. CDR3: CASSPTFAEAFF. The CDR3 DNA reads TGTGCCAGCAGCCCTACTTTCGCTGAAGCTTTCTTT.

This chain links TRBV7-2 with TRBJ1-6, with D tentatively TRBD1 (6 bases). The CDR3 consists of 14 residues. Germline V gene lookup returns CDR1 SGHTA and CDR2 FQGNSA. The germline V and J ends were trimmed by 5 bases and 2 bases, with 7 bases remaining between them. CDR3: CASSGTPYNSPLHF. The CDR3 DNA reads as TGTGCCAGCAGCGGGACACCCTATAATTCACCCCTCCACTTT.

CDR3 DNA: TGTGCCAGCAGTTTATCGGCGGCAGCCCCTCCAGCTTTCTTT. This translates into CASSLSAAAPPAFF. V gene TRBV27 combines with J gene TRBJ1-1; D is ambiguous. This CDR3 is 14 amino acids long. Germline V gene sequence: CDR1 MNHEY, CDR2 SMNVEV (reference sequence). V was shortened by 0 bases and J by 10 bases, with 15 bases between the two germline ends.

This clonotype occurred many times. V usage is TRBV6-1 and J usage is TRBJ2-2, with 8 nucleotides matching TRBD2. The germline V gene has CDR1 MNHNS and CDR2 SASEGT. Trimming cost V 7 bases and J 4 bases; bases outside gene matches: 8. This CDR3 is built from 15 residues. The CDR3 nucleotides are TGTGCCAGCACACACGGGGGGGAACCCACCGGGGAGCTGTTTTTT. It is translated as CASTHGGEPTGELFF.

The V gene is TRBV11-1, the J gene TRBJ2-5; the D is unclear. The germline CDR1 and CDR2 sequences are SGHAT and FQDESV (reference sequence). Trimming left V 0 bases short and J 5 bases short, with 13 bases between. This CDR3 spans 15 amino acids. The chain's CDR3 is CASSLARRPVETQYF. DNA of the CDR3: TGTGCCAGCAGCTTAGCGCGTCGTCCGGTGGAGACCCAGTACTTC.

This chain connects TRBV27 to TRBJ2-1; maybe TRBD1 (5 bases). V lost 5 bases, J lost 7 bases, and 9 bases lay in between. Germline-derived CDR1 and CDR2 are MNHEY and SMNVEV (reference sequence). This CDR3 is 12 amino acids long. Here the CDR3 reads CASSPKGNEQFF. In nucleotides, the CDR3 is TGTGCCAGCAGTCCAAAGGGGAATGAGCAGTTCTTC.

A few counts support this clonotype. The chain uses TRBV7-9 and TRBJ1-2, with D unresolved. Germline values: CDR1 SEHNR, CDR2 FQNEAQ (reference sequence). The CDR3 covers 13 residues. Trimming left V 4 bases short and J 4 bases short, with 10 bases between. In DNA, the CDR3 is TGTGCCAGCAGCTACGAATTCGTCTATGGCTACACCTTC. It codes for CASSYEFVYGYTF.